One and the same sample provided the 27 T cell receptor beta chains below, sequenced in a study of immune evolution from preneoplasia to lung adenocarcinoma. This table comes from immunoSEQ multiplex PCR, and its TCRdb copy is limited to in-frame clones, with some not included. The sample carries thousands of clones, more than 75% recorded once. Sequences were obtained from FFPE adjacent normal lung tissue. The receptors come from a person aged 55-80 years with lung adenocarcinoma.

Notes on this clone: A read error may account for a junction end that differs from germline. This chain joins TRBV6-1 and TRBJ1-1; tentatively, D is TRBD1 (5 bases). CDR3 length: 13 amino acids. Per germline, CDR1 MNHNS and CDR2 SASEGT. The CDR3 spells CASSKTENTETFF. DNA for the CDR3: TGTGCCAGCAGCAAGACAGAAAACACTGAAACTTTCTTT.

The CDR3 is CASSFGINQPQHF. In DNA form, the CDR3 reads TGTGCCAGCAGCTTCGGCATCAATCAGCCCCAGCATTTT. The rearrangement joins TRBV5-4 to TRBJ1-5; D remains ambiguous. The CDR3 length is 13 residues. V was shortened by 2 bases and J by 3 bases, with 6 bases between the two germline ends. CDR1 SGHNT and CDR2 YYREEE come from the germline V gene (reference sequence).

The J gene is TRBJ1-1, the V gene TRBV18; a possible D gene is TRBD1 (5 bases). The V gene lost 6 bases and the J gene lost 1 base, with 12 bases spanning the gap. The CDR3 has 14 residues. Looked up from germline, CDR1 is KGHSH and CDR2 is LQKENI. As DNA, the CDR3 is TGTGCCAGCTCCCGGACAAACGGGAACACTGAAGCTTTCTTT. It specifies CASSRTNGNTEAFF.

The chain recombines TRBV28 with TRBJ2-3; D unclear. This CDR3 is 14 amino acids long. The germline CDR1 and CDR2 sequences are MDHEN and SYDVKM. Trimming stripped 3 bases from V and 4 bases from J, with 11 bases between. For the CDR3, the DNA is TGTGCCAGCAGTTTTGCCAGTGACCCAGATACGCAGTATTTT. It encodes CASSFASDPDTQYF.

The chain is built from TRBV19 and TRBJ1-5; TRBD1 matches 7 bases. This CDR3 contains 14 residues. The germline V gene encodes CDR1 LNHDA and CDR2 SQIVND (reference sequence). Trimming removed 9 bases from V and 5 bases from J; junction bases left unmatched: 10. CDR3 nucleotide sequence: TGTGCCAGCCGGACAGGCCAGTACCATCAGCCCCAGCATTTT. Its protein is CASRTGQYHQPQHF.

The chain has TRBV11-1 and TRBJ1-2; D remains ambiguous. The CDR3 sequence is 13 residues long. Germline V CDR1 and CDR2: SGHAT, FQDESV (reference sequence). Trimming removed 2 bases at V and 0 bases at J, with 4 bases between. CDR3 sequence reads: CASSLSPNYGYTF. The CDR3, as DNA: TGTGCCAGCAGCTTATCTCCTAACTATGGCTACACCTTC.

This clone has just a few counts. CDR3: CATVPGNTIYF. The CDR3 region has the DNA TGTGCCACCGTACCTGGAAACACCATATATTTT. This chain uses TRBV6-1 with TRBJ1-3; no definite D call. Germline values: CDR1 MNHNS, CDR2 SASEGT. V lost 10 bases to trimming and J lost 2 bases, with 6 bases between them. The CDR3 runs 11 residues.

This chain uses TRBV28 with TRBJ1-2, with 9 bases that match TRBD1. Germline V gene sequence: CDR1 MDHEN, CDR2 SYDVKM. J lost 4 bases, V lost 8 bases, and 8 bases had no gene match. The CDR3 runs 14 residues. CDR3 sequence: CASLGTGKGYGYTF. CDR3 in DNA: TGTGCCAGCCTAGGGACAGGGAAAGGCTATGGCTACACCTTC.

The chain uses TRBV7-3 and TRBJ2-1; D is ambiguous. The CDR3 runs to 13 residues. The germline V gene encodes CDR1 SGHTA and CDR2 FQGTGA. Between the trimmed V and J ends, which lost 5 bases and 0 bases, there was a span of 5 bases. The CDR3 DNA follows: TGTGCCAGCAGCGATAGCTCCTACAATGAGCAGTTCTTC. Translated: CASSDSSYNEQFF.

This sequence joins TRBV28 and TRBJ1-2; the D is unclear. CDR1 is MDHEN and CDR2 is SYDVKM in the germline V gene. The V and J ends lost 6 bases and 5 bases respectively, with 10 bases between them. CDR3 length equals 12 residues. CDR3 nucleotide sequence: TGTGCCAGCAGCCTCACCATTTATGGCTACACCTTC. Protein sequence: CASSLTIYGYTF.

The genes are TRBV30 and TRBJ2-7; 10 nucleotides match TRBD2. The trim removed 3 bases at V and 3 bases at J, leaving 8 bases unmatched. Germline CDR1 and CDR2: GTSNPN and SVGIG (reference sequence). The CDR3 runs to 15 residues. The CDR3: CAWSPLAGVSYEQYF. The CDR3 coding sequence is TGTGCCTGGAGCCCCCTAGCGGGAGTTAGCTACGAGCAGTACTTC.

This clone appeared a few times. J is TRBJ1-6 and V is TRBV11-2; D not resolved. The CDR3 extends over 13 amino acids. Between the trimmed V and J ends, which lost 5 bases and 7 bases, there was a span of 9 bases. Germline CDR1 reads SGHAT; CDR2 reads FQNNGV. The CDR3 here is CASSPQLNSPLHF. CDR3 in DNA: TGTGCCAGCAGCCCCCAATTGAATTCACCCCTCCACTTT.

CDR3 protein: CASSSDSYGYTF. As DNA, the CDR3 is TGTGCCAGCAGCTCGGACAGCTATGGCTACACCTTC. J is TRBJ1-2 and V is TRBV5-4; TRBD1 is a possible D gene (6 bases). This CDR3 is built from 12 residues. CDR1 and CDR2 from the germline V gene are SGHNT and YYREEE (reference sequence). V gave up 3 bases and J gave up 4 bases, with 7 bases separating them.

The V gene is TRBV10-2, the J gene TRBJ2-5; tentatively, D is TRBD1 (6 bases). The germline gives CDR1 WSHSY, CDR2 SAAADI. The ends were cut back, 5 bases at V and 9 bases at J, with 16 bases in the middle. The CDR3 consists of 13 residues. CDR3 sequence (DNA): TGCGCCAGCAGTCAAACAGGGTTGGAGGCCCAGTACTTC. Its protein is CASSQTGLEAQYF.

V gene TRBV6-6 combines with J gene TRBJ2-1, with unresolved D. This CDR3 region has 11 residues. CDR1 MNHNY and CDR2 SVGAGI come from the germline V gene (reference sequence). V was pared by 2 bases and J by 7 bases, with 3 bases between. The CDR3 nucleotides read TGTGCCAGCAGTTACAATAATGAGCAGTTCTTC. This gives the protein CASSYNNEQFF.

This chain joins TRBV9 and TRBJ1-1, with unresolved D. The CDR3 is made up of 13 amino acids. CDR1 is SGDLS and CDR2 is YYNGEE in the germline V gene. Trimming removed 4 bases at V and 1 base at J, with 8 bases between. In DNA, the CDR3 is TGTGCCAGCAGCCCCAGACAGAACACTGAAGCTTTCTTT. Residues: CASSPRQNTEAFF. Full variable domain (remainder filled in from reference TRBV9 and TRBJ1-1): DSGVTQTPKHLITATGQRVTLRCSPRSGDLSVYWYQQSLDQGLQFLIQYYNGEERAKGNILERFSAQQFPDLHSELNLSSLELGDSALYFCASSPRQNTEAFFGQGTRLTVV.

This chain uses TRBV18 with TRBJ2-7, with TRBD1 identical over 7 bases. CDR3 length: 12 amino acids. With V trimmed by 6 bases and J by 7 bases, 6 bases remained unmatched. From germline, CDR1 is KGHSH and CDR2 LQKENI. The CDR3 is CASSSDRAEQYF. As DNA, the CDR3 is TGTGCCAGCTCTTCTGACAGGGCTGAGCAGTACTTC.

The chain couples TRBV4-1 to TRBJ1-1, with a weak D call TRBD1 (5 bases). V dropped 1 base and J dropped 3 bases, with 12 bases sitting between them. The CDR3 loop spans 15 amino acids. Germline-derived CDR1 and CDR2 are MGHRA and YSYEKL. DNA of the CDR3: TGCGCCAGCAGCCAAGGGACTCGAGGGGACACTGAAGCTTTCTTT. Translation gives CASSQGTRGDTEAFF.

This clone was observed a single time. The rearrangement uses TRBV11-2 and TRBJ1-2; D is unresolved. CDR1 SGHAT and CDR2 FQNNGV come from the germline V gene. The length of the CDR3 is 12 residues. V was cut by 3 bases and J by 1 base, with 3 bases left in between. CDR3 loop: CASSFNNYGYTF. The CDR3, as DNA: TGTGCCAGCAGCTTTAATAACTATGGCTACACCTTC.

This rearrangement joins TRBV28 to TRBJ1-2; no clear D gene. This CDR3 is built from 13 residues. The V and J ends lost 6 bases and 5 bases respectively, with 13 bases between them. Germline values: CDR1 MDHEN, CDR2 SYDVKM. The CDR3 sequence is CASSIGIRYGYTF. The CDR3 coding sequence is TGTGCCAGCAGCATCGGGATACGATATGGCTACACCTTC.

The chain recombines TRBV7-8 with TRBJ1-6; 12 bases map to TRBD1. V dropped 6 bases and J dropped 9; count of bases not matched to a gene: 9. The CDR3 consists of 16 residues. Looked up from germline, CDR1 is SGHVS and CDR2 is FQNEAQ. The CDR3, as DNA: TGTGCCAGCAGACCCGGGACAGGGGGCTCGGGTTCACCCCTCCACTTT. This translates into CASRPGTGGSGSPLHF. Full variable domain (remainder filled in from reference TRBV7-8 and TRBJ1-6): GAGVSQSPRYKVAKRGQDVALRCDPISGHVSLFWYQQALGQGPEFLTYFQNEAQLDKSGLPSDRFFAERPEGSVSTLKIQRTQQEDSAVYLCASRPGTGGSGSPLHFGNGTRLTVT.

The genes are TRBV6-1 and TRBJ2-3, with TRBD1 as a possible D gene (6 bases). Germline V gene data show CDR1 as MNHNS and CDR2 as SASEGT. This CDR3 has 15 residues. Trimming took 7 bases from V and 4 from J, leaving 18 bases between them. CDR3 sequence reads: CASNLQGRISDTQYF. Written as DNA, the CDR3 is TGTGCCAGCAATCTTCAGGGGCGCATATCAGATACGCAGTATTTT.

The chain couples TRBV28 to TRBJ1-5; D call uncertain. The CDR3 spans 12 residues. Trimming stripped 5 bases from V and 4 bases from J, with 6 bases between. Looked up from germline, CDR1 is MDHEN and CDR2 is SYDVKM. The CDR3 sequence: CASSLRNQPQHF. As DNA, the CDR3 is TGTGCCAGCAGTCTACGGAATCAGCCCCAGCATTTT.

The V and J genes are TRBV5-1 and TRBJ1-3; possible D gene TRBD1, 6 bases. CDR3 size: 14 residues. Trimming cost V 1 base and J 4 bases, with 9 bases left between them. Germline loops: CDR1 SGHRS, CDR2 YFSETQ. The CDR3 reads CASSLRGVGNTIYF. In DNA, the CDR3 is TGCGCCAGCAGCTTGAGGGGGGTCGGAAACACCATATATTTT.

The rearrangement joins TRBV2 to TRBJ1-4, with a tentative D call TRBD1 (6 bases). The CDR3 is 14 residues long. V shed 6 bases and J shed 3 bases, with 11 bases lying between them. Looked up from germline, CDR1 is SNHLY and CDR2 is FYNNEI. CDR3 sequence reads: CASRNRDSNEKLFF. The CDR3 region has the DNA TGTGCCAGCAGGAACAGGGATTCTAATGAAAAACTGTTTTTT.

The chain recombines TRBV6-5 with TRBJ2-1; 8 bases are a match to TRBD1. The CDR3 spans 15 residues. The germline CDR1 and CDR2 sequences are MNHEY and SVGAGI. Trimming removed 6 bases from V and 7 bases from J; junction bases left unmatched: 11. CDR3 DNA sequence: TGTGCCAGCAGCAGAACAGGGGGAATGACGAATGAGCAGTTCTTC. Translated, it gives CASSRTGGMTNEQFF.

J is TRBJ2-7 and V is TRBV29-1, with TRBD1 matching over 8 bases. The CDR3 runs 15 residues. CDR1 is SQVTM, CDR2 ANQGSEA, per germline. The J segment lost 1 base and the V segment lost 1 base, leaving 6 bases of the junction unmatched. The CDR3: CSVEVTQGVSYEQYF. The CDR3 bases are TGCAGCGTTGAAGTTACACAGGGGGTTTCCTACGAGCAGTACTTC.